The clone carrying this T cell receptor beta chain was detected ten times or more. Building the TCR beta libraries relied on iRepertoire HTBI primers, and CDR3 regions underwent Arm-PCR. Via MiXCR, TCRdb re-called the multiplex PCR reads, giving one row per CDR3 protein. The sample records under 300,000 distinct CDR3 sequences, around 16% being singletons. This sample was included in a study of regulatory T cells in long-lasting Graves disease. This sample's time point: newly diagnosed GD, antithyroid drugs for less than 3 months. Extracted PBMC RNA gave rise to the TCR library. Germline CDR1 and CDR2: KGHDR and SFDVKD. The CDR3 sequence is 11 residues long. V was trimmed by 1 base and J by 5 bases, leaving 2 bases between them.

V is TRBV24-1 and J is TRBJ2-7; D unclear. The starting material was peripheral blood mononuclear cells (PBMCs), obtained at new diagnosis, from a patient treated with antithyroid drugs. This clonotype was sampled from a female donor with Graves disease. The CDR3 coding sequence is TGTGCCACCAGTGATTTTCACGAGCAGTACTTC. It encodes CATSDFHEQYF.